Listed here are 31 T cell receptor beta chains from one sample, sequenced in a study of T cells expressing NK-cell markers. TCRdb re-called the 5' RACE reads; every CDR3 protein appears as one record, without DNA. This table lists under 500,000 distinct CDR3 sequences. Sequencing was performed on blood T cells: a sorted CD56 or NKG2C T cell subset, CD4+ or CD8+ T cells, or bulk PBMC T cells (not recorded which). The receptors derive from a woman between 18 and 70 years old in good health.

The chain couples TRBV12-3 or TRBV12-4 to TRBJ2-1; TCRdb picks TRBD2, but there is no DNA to check that call. The CDR3 totals 14 residues. CDR3 loop: CASSLSGGAGEQFF.

CDR3: CASSFSGVYNEQFF. This chain joins TRBV5-1 and TRBJ2-1; the TCRdb D gene call, TRBD2, has no DNA to confirm it. CDR1 and CDR2 from the germline V gene are SGHRS and YFSETQ. This CDR3 is built from 14 residues.

V is TRBV12-3 or TRBV12-4 and J is TRBJ2-6; the D call from TCRdb, TRBD2, cannot be confirmed without DNA. The CDR3 contains 14 residues. The chain's CDR3 is CASELASDSNVLTF.

The chain uses TRBV19 and TRBJ2-4. Germline V CDR1 and CDR2: LNHDA, SQIVND (reference sequence). The CDR3 runs to 15 residues. The CDR3 spells CASSIGDRLVNIQYF. Drawing the rest from reference TRBV19 and TRBJ2-4, the complete variable domain is DGGITQSPKYLFRKEGQNVTLSCEQNLNHDAMYWYRQDPGQGLRLIYYSQIVNDFQKGDIAEGYSVSREKKESFPLTVTSAQKNPTAFYLCASSIGDRLVNIQYFGAGTRLSVL.

The chain has TRBV29-1 and TRBJ1-1; the TCRdb call, TRBD1, lacks DNA for checking. The CDR3 has 15 residues. Germline V gene data show CDR1 as SQVTM and CDR2 as ANQGSEA. The CDR3 reads CSGSGQGARLAEAFF.

The chain couples TRBV5-4 to TRBJ1-3; TCRdb picks TRBD1, but there is no DNA to check that call. The CDR3 spans 15 residues. CDR1 SGHNT and CDR2 YYREEE come from the germline V gene (reference sequence). The CDR3 region is CASSLGSQGGNTIYF.

The rearrangement joins TRBV28 to TRBJ2-7; absent DNA, TCRdb's TRBD1 call cannot be checked. Germline CDR1 MDHEN, CDR2 SYDVKM. The CDR3 spans 14 residues. CDR3 residues: CASQQGDPRNEQYF. Supplemented by reference TRBV28 and TRBJ2-7, the full variable domain reads DVKVTQSSRYLVKRTGEKVFLECVQDMDHENMFWYRQDPGLGLRLIYFSYDVKMKEKGDIPEGYSVSREKKERFSLILESASTNQTSMYLCASQQGDPRNEQYFGPGTRLTVT.

The chain recombines TRBV5-4 with TRBJ2-2; TCRdb outputs TRBD2, but without DNA this stays unchecked. The CDR3 loop spans 15 amino acids. Germline assignment: CDR1 SGHNT and CDR2 YYREEE (reference sequence). CDR3 loop: CASSSDGTRAGELFF.

The chain is built from TRBV10-3 and TRBJ2-1; the D call from TCRdb, TRBD1, cannot be confirmed without DNA. CDR3 size: 17 residues. Germline V gives CDR1 ENHRY, CDR2 SYGVKD. CDR3 region: CAISESSGRGRIDEQFF.

The genes are TRBV20-1 and TRBJ2-1. The CDR3 runs 14 residues. Per germline, CDR1 DFQATT and CDR2 SNEGSKA (reference sequence). CDR3 sequence reads: CSAYSGSSYNEQFF.

The rearrangement links TRBV6-2 or TRBV6-3 to TRBJ2-1. Germline V gene sequence: CDR1 MNHEY, CDR2 SVGEGT. The CDR3 covers 14 residues. CDR3 sequence reads: CATAIASSYNEQFF.

This chain connects TRBV25-1 to TRBJ1-1; TCRdb names TRBD1, which stays unverified in the absence of DNA. The CDR3 is 16 residues long. The germline V gene has CDR1 MGHDK and CDR2 SYGVNS. The CDR3 reads CASSDVDRGRLAEAFF.

V and J are TRBV15 and TRBJ2-5. In germline, CDR1 is LNHNV, CDR2 YYDKDF (reference sequence). CDR3 length: 14 amino acids. CDR3 residues: CATSSSFGQETQYF.

The genes are TRBV20-1 and TRBJ2-5; TCRdb returns TRBD1, unconfirmable since there is no DNA. Germline V gene lookup returns CDR1 DFQATT and CDR2 SNEGSKA (reference sequence). The CDR3 spans 13 residues. The CDR3 protein is CSARTGSLETQYF.

This chain joins TRBV4-2 and TRBJ1-2; there is no DNA to check the TCRdb D call of TRBD1. Germline-derived CDR1 and CDR2 are LGHNA and YNFKEQ. The CDR3 runs 16 residues. CDR3 protein: CASSQDPRDTGYGYTF.

J is TRBJ2-3 and V is TRBV24-1; the TRBD2 assignment by TCRdb is unverifiable without DNA. Germline V gene lookup returns CDR1 KGHDR and CDR2 SFDVKD. The CDR3 sequence is 15 residues long. The CDR3: CATSVGRTSTDTQYF.

This chain connects TRBV9 to TRBJ2-3; TCRdb reports TRBD2, a call that lacks DNA to check it against. CDR1 and CDR2 (germline): SGDLS, YYNGEE. The CDR3 consists of 15 residues. CDR3 region: CASSVIEGPTDTQYF.

The gene calls are TRBV9 and TRBJ2-3. The CDR3 is 14 residues long. The germline V gene has CDR1 SGDLS and CDR2 YYNGEE. CDR3 loop: CASSARDPTDTQYF.

The CDR3 spells CASSPGTPYYEQYF. The chain carries TRBV12-3 or TRBV12-4 and TRBJ2-7; TCRdb outputs TRBD1, but without DNA this stays unchecked. This CDR3 has 14 residues.

The V gene is TRBV19, the J gene TRBJ1-1; TCRdb names TRBD1, which stays unverified in the absence of DNA. Per the germline V gene, CDR1 is LNHDA and CDR2 is SQIVND (reference sequence). The CDR3 consists of 15 residues. Here the CDR3 reads CASSLRSGGNTEAFF.

The V call is TRBV5-1, the J call TRBJ2-7. The length of the CDR3 is 12 residues. Germline V gives CDR1 SGHRS, CDR2 YFSETQ. The CDR3 protein is CASVGPSYEQYF.

The chain recombines TRBV20-1 with TRBJ2-1. The CDR3 consists of 11 residues. Germline CDR1 reads DFQATT; CDR2 reads SNEGSKA (reference sequence). CDR3 sequence reads: CSARDIYGQFF.

The chain links TRBV7-2 to TRBJ1-2; TCRdb's D gene call, TRBD1, goes unchecked for lack of DNA. The CDR3 sequence is 16 residues long. CDR1 is SGHTA and CDR2 is FQGNSA in the germline V gene. CDR3 region: CASSLSPGATNYGYTF.

The CDR3 loop reads CASSLTATTNSPLHF. The chain employs TRBV5-1 and TRBJ1-6. The CDR3 has 15 amino acids. Germline-derived CDR1 and CDR2 are SGHRS and YFSETQ.

The chain is built from TRBV19 and TRBJ2-7; TCRdb's assignment of TRBD1 cannot be checked, as there is no DNA. Germline CDR1 LNHDA, CDR2 SQIVND (reference sequence). The CDR3 runs to 14 residues. The CDR3 loop reads CASASGTDTYEQYF.

The rearrangement uses TRBV7-2 and TRBJ1-5. This CDR3 is 14 amino acids long. CDR1 SGHTA and CDR2 FQGNSA come from the germline V gene. The CDR3 sequence: CTSSFRGINQPQHF.

The chain carries TRBV12-3 or TRBV12-4 and TRBJ2-1. The CDR3 contains 16 residues. The CDR3 sequence is CASRYTVAGSYNEQFF.

The gene calls are TRBV6-4 and TRBJ2-1. CDR3 length: 13 residues. Germline V gene data show CDR1 as MRHNA and CDR2 as SNTAGT. This CDR3 is CASSVMDHNEQFF.

The V gene is TRBV5-1, the J gene TRBJ2-5; there is no DNA to check the TCRdb D call of TRBD2. The CDR3 totals 17 residues. Germline values: CDR1 SGHRS, CDR2 YFSETQ. The CDR3 region is CASSQRLAGAEQETQYF. Supplemented by reference TRBV5-1 and TRBJ2-5, the full variable domain reads KAGVTQTPRYLIKTRGQQVTLSCSPISGHRSVSWYQQTPGQGLQFLFEYFSETQRNKGNFPGRFSGRQFSNSRSEMNVSTLELGDSALYLCASSQRLAGAEQETQYFGPGTRLLVL.

V usage is TRBV6-5 and J usage is TRBJ2-1; the TCRdb D gene call, TRBD2, has no DNA to confirm it. Germline lookup yields CDR1 MNHEY and CDR2 SVGAGI. The CDR3 runs to 16 residues. The CDR3 region is CASSYSTRGGINEQFF.

The V call is TRBV18, the J call TRBJ2-1; the D call of TRBD2 rests on TCRdb alone, since no DNA is present to check it. CDR1 and CDR2 (germline): KGHSH, LQKENI. CDR3 length: 13 amino acids. Here the CDR3 reads CASSLPLAGEQFF.